This T cell receptor (beta chain) was sequenced during a study of blood T cell repertoires in COVID-19. TCRdb's table, derived via immunoSEQ multiplex PCR, lists solely in-frame clones and lacks some. The sample holds around 200,000 clones, about nine tenths seen once. V lost 2 bases and J lost 10, with 12 bases in between. This CDR3 is 14 amino acids long. Germline CDR1 reads MNHNY; CDR2 reads SVGAGI (reference sequence). The sequenced sample consisted of peripheral blood. The chain employs TRBV6-6 and TRBJ1-6; possible D gene TRBD1, 5 bases. The receptor was isolated from a man older than 75 with acute or convalescent COVID-19. CDR3 amino acids: CASSYLPGNSPLHF. CDR3 bases: TGTGCCAGCAGTTACCTGCCAGGGAACTCACCCCTCCACTTT.